Listed below are T cell receptor beta chains from one sample, sequenced in a study of T cells in Graves' hyperthyroidism and ophthalmopathy. TCRdb re-called the multiplex PCR reads through MiXCR, storing one row per CDR3 protein. The repertoire holds 350,000 to 450,000 distinct CDR3 sequences, with about 14% as singletons. Sequencing was done on a sample of blood. All receptors derive from a woman aged 55-69 years with Graves' hyperthyroidism. Both conserved end residues are part of each CDR3. The D gene is left open where the match is weak. The size entry is marked missing in some rows and otherwise reads once, few, many or a size class.

CDR3 length: 14; clone size: few; J gene: TRBJ2-3; D gene: NA; V gene: TRBV3-1; CDR3 protein: CASSHSGEGDTQYF; CDR3 DNA: TGTGCCAGCAGCCATTCGGGAGAGGGAGATACGCAGTATTTT
CDR3 length: 16; clone size: few; J gene: TRBJ2-7; D gene: TRBD1; V gene: TRBV5-4; CDR3 protein: CASSTQDRGPSYEQYF; CDR3 DNA: TGTGCCAGCAGCACCCAGGACAGGGGGCCTTCCTACGAGCAGTACTTC
CDR3 length: 15; clone size: many; J gene: TRBJ2-1; D gene: TRBD1; V gene: TRBV20-1; CDR3 protein: CSARDPGQGIHEQFF; CDR3 DNA: TGCAGTGCTAGAGATCCGGGACAGGGTATACATGAGCAGTTCTTC
CDR3 length: 13; clone size: many; J gene: TRBJ2-5; D gene: NA; V gene: TRBV28; CDR3 protein: CASSLAGTETQYF; CDR3 DNA: TGTGCCAGCAGTTTGGCAGGGACAGAGACCCAGTACTTC
CDR3 length: 13; clone size: many; J gene: TRBJ1-2; D gene: NA; V gene: TRBV12-3/TRBV12-4; CDR3 protein: CASTPNPDYGYTF; CDR3 DNA: TGTGCCAGCACCCCCAACCCAGACTATGGCTACACCTTC
CDR3 length: 12; clone size: many; J gene: TRBJ1-1; D gene: NA; V gene: TRBV28; CDR3 protein: CASRVGVNEAFF; CDR3 DNA: TGTGCCAGCAGAGTGGGGGTTAATGAAGCTTTCTTT
CDR3 length: 13; clone size: many; J gene: TRBJ2-7; D gene: NA; V gene: TRBV10-3; CDR3 protein: CATEQDGSYEQYF; CDR3 DNA: TGTGCCACCGAACAAGACGGCTCCTACGAGCAGTACTTC
CDR3 length: 12; clone size: many; J gene: TRBJ2-3; D gene: NA; V gene: TRBV7-9; CDR3 protein: CASSLGYSSQYF; CDR3 DNA: TGTGCCAGCAGCCTTGGTTATTCATCGCAGTATTTT
CDR3 length: 11; clone size: many; J gene: TRBJ2-5; D gene: NA; V gene: TRBV20-1; CDR3 protein: CSATAGETQYF; CDR3 DNA: TGCAGTGCGACAGCGGGCGAGACCCAGTACTTC
CDR3 length: 11; clone size: few; J gene: TRBJ2-1; D gene: TRBD2; V gene: TRBV19; CDR3 protein: CASRLGGSQFF; CDR3 DNA: TGTGCCAGTAGGCTCGGGGGGTCCCAGTTCTTC
CDR3 length: 18; clone size: NA; J gene: TRBJ2-1; D gene: NA; V gene: TRBV20-1; CDR3 protein: CSVPGRGVGGSSYNEQFF; CDR3 DNA: TGCAGTGTCCCAGGGAGGGGGGTCGGCGGGAGTTCCTACAATGAGCAGTTCTTC
CDR3 length: 16; clone size: NA; J gene: TRBJ2-2; D gene: NA; V gene: TRBV7-9; CDR3 protein: CASSLFGQGNTGELFF; CDR3 DNA: TGTGCCAGCAGCTTATTTGGGCAGGGGAACACCGGGGAGCTGTTTTTT
CDR3 length: 14; clone size: many; J gene: TRBJ1-2; D gene: NA; V gene: TRBV2; CDR3 protein: CASSGLAGYGGYTF; CDR3 DNA: TGTGCCAGCAGTGGCCTGGCAGGGTACGGTGGCTACACCTTC
CDR3 length: 13; clone size: many; J gene: TRBJ1-2; D gene: NA; V gene: TRBV7-9; CDR3 protein: CASSLEGGYGYTF; CDR3 DNA: TGTGCCAGCAGCTTAGAGGGGGGCTATGGCTACACCTTC
CDR3 length: 14; clone size: many; J gene: TRBJ1-5; D gene: NA; V gene: TRBV6-1; CDR3 protein: CASSEARFMQPQHF; CDR3 DNA: TGTGCCAGCAGTGAAGCGCGGTTTATGCAGCCCCAGCATTTT
CDR3 length: 14; clone size: many; J gene: TRBJ2-3; D gene: NA; V gene: TRBV3-1; CDR3 protein: CASSQVGATDTQYF; CDR3 DNA: TGTGCCAGCAGCCAAGTAGGGGCTACAGATACGCAGTATTTT
CDR3 length: 13; clone size: many; J gene: TRBJ1-5; D gene: NA; V gene: TRBV12-3/TRBV12-4; CDR3 protein: CASSRGFRQPQHF; CDR3 DNA: TGTGCCAGCAGTCGAGGGTTCAGACAGCCCCAGCATTTT
CDR3 length: 13; clone size: NA; J gene: TRBJ1-5; D gene: NA; V gene: TRBV25-1; CDR3 protein: CASSERSDQPQHF; CDR3 DNA: TGTGCCAGCAGTGAACGGTCCGATCAGCCCCAGCATTTT
CDR3 length: 15; clone size: many; J gene: TRBJ2-7; D gene: TRBD1; V gene: TRBV14; CDR3 protein: CASSQDRDRVYEQYF; CDR3 DNA: TGTGCCAGCAGCCAAGACCGGGACAGGGTCTACGAGCAGTACTTC
CDR3 length: 15; clone size: few; J gene: TRBJ2-2; D gene: TRBD2; V gene: TRBV5-4; CDR3 protein: CASSRAGGPFGELFF; CDR3 DNA: TGTGCCAGCAGCCGAGCGGGAGGGCCCTTCGGGGAGCTGTTTTTT
CDR3 length: 14; clone size: many; J gene: TRBJ2-2; D gene: NA; V gene: TRBV3-1; CDR3 protein: CASSRQGSTGELFF; CDR3 DNA: TGTGCCAGCAGCCGGCAGGGGTCCACCGGGGAGCTGTTTTTT
CDR3 length: 14; clone size: NA; J gene: TRBJ1-5; D gene: NA; V gene: TRBV19; CDR3 protein: CAGSIAQGHQPQHF; CDR3 DNA: TGTGCCGGTAGTATAGCTCAAGGGCATCAGCCCCAGCATTTT
CDR3 length: 15; clone size: many; J gene: TRBJ2-7; D gene: NA; V gene: TRBV18; CDR3 protein: CASSPIRDPSYEQYF; CDR3 DNA: TGTGCCAGCTCACCGATCAGGGACCCCTCCTACGAGCAGTACTTC
CDR3 length: 13; clone size: NA; J gene: TRBJ1-5; D gene: NA; V gene: TRBV3-1; CDR3 protein: CASSPYTGNPQHF; CDR3 DNA: TGTGCCAGCAGTCCCTATACAGGGAATCCCCAGCATTTT
CDR3 length: 14; clone size: many; J gene: TRBJ1-3; D gene: NA; V gene: TRBV28; CDR3 protein: CASDSGTAGNTIYF; CDR3 DNA: TGTGCCAGCGACTCAGGGACTGCTGGAAACACCATATATTTT
CDR3 length: 14; clone size: many; J gene: TRBJ2-7; D gene: NA; V gene: TRBV6-9; CDR3 protein: CASSSKTQRREQYF; CDR3 DNA: TGTGCCAGCAGTAGTAAAACCCAGCGGCGCGAGCAGTACTTC
CDR3 length: 12; clone size: few; J gene: TRBJ1-2; D gene: NA; V gene: TRBV20-1; CDR3 protein: CSARQEVYGYTF; CDR3 DNA: TGCAGTGCTAGACAGGAGGTCTATGGCTACACCTTC
CDR3 length: 12; clone size: NA; J gene: TRBJ2-1; D gene: NA; V gene: TRBV25-1; CDR3 protein: CASSEWDGGEFF; CDR3 DNA: TGTGCCAGCAGTGAATGGGACGGTGGGGAGTTCTTC
CDR3 length: 15; clone size: many; J gene: TRBJ2-7; D gene: TRBD2; V gene: TRBV11-2; CDR3 protein: CASSLNGRAPWEQYF; CDR3 DNA: TGTGCCAGCAGCTTAAACGGGAGGGCTCCGTGGGAGCAGTACTTC
CDR3 length: 13; clone size: NA; J gene: TRBJ2-7; D gene: NA; V gene: TRBV5-1; CDR3 protein: CASSWWGADEQYF; CDR3 DNA: TGCGCCAGCAGCTGGTGGGGGGCGGACGAGCAGTACTTC
CDR3 length: 15; clone size: few; J gene: TRBJ2-3; D gene: TRBD1; V gene: TRBV10-3; CDR3 protein: CAINRDRASTDTQYF; CDR3 DNA: TGTGCCATCAACCGGGACAGGGCTTCGACAGATACGCAGTATTTT
CDR3 length: 13; clone size: many; J gene: TRBJ1-1; D gene: NA; V gene: TRBV29-1; CDR3 protein: CSVRGILNTEAFF; CDR3 DNA: TGCAGCGTGAGAGGGATCCTGAACACTGAAGCTTTCTTT
CDR3 length: 15; clone size: many; J gene: TRBJ1-5; D gene: TRBD1; V gene: TRBV7-9; CDR3 protein: CASSLTGSTDQPQHF; CDR3 DNA: TGTGCCAGCAGCTTGACAGGGAGTACGGATCAGCCCCAGCATTTT
CDR3 length: 15; clone size: NA; J gene: TRBJ1-4; D gene: TRBD1; V gene: TRBV18; CDR3 protein: CASSPGQGRNEKLSF; CDR3 DNA: TGTGCCAGCTCACCGGGACAGGGGAGGAATGAAAAACTGTCTTTT
CDR3 length: 16; clone size: few; J gene: TRBJ1-2; D gene: TRBD1; V gene: TRBV7-9; CDR3 protein: CASSGGTGGFRRGYTF; CDR3 DNA: TGTGCCAGCAGCGGAGGGACAGGGGGCTTTCGACGTGGCTACACCTTC
CDR3 length: 18; clone size: few; J gene: TRBJ2-7; D gene: TRBD2; V gene: TRBV5-1; CDR3 protein: CASSPSGQIAGGSYEQYF; CDR3 DNA: TGCGCCAGCAGCCCCTCGGGACAGATAGCGGGAGGGTCCTACGAGCAGTACTTC
CDR3 length: 16; clone size: NA; J gene: TRBJ2-5; D gene: TRBD2; V gene: TRBV11-2; CDR3 protein: CASSLMGRGGRETQYF; CDR3 DNA: TGTGCCAGCAGCTTGATGGGACGAGGCGGGAGGGAGACCCAGTACTTC
CDR3 length: 15; clone size: many; J gene: TRBJ2-7; D gene: TRBD1; V gene: TRBV10-3; CDR3 protein: CAISESGRGRVEQYF; CDR3 DNA: TGTGCCATCAGTGAGTCTGGCAGGGGGCGAGTCGAGCAGTACTTC
CDR3 length: 15; clone size: many; J gene: TRBJ2-2; D gene: NA; V gene: TRBV3-1; CDR3 protein: CASSQDIGPGRELFF; CDR3 DNA: TGTGCCAGCAGCCAAGATATTGGGCCGGGCCGGGAGCTGTTTTTT
CDR3 length: 15; clone size: NA; J gene: TRBJ2-7; D gene: TRBD2; V gene: TRBV5-1; CDR3 protein: CASSQERASGYEQYF; CDR3 DNA: TGTGCCAGCAGCCAAGAGCGGGCTAGCGGCTACGAGCAGTACTTC
CDR3 length: 14; clone size: many; J gene: TRBJ2-7; D gene: NA; V gene: TRBV18; CDR3 protein: CASSPPDHYYEQYF; CDR3 DNA: TGTGCCAGCTCACCGCCGGATCATTACTACGAGCAGTACTTC
CDR3 length: 15; clone size: few; J gene: TRBJ2-7; D gene: TRBD2; V gene: TRBV6-1; CDR3 protein: CASRAGGSGSNEQYF; CDR3 DNA: TGTGCCAGCAGAGCGGGCGGTAGCGGGAGCAACGAGCAGTACTTC
CDR3 length: 16; clone size: once; J gene: TRBJ2-2; D gene: NA; V gene: TRBV7-9; CDR3 protein: CASSPVGGIVPGELFF; CDR3 DNA: TGTGCCAGCAGCCCCGTGGGGGGAATCGTACCCGGGGAGCTGTTTTTT
CDR3 length: 10; clone size: many; J gene: TRBJ2-5; D gene: NA; V gene: TRBV29-1; CDR3 protein: CSGREETQYF; CDR3 DNA: TGCAGCGGACGCGAAGAGACCCAGTACTTC
CDR3 length: 15; clone size: few; J gene: TRBJ2-2; D gene: NA; V gene: TRBV4-1; CDR3 protein: CASSTAVLNTGELFF; CDR3 DNA: TGCGCCAGCAGTACGGCAGTATTGAACACCGGGGAGCTGTTTTTT
CDR3 length: 15; clone size: NA; J gene: TRBJ2-7; D gene: NA; V gene: TRBV10-1; CDR3 protein: CASSESGQYPYEQYF; CDR3 DNA: TGCGCCAGCAGTGAGTCCGGACAGTACCCCTACGAGCAGTACTTC
CDR3 length: 15; clone size: many; J gene: TRBJ2-6; D gene: NA; V gene: TRBV28; CDR3 protein: CASSFGFSGANVLTF; CDR3 DNA: TGTGCCAGCAGTTTCGGGTTCTCTGGGGCCAACGTCCTGACTTTC
CDR3 length: 12; clone size: NA; J gene: TRBJ2-5; D gene: NA; V gene: TRBV6-1; CDR3 protein: CASSPSDETQYF; CDR3 DNA: TGTGCCAGCAGTCCGAGTGACGAGACCCAGTACTTC
CDR3 length: 15; clone size: once; J gene: TRBJ2-5; D gene: NA; V gene: TRBV28; CDR3 protein: CASSSDGRLWETQYF; CDR3 DNA: TGTGCCAGCAGTTCAGACGGGAGATTGTGGGAGACCCAGTACTTC
CDR3 length: 14; clone size: NA; J gene: TRBJ1-5; D gene: NA; V gene: TRBV4-1; CDR3 protein: CASSQAGVHQPQHF; CDR3 DNA: TGCGCCAGCAGCCAAGCCGGGGTTCATCAGCCCCAGCATTTT
CDR3 length: 13; clone size: many; J gene: TRBJ1-2; D gene: TRBD1; V gene: TRBV28; CDR3 protein: CAALIGTGGGYTF; CDR3 DNA: TGTGCAGCCTTGATTGGGACAGGGGGCGGCTACACCTTC
CDR3 length: 15; clone size: many; J gene: TRBJ2-3; D gene: NA; V gene: TRBV7-8; CDR3 protein: CASSLYAVSTDTQYF; CDR3 DNA: TGTGCCAGCAGCCTATATGCGGTGAGCACAGATACGCAGTATTTT
CDR3 length: 15; clone size: many; J gene: TRBJ2-3; D gene: TRBD1; V gene: TRBV24-1; CDR3 protein: CATSDPGQFTDTQYF; CDR3 DNA: TGTGCCACCAGTGATCCGGGACAGTTCACAGATACGCAGTATTTT
CDR3 length: 19; clone size: NA; J gene: TRBJ1-5; D gene: TRBD1; V gene: TRBV25-1; CDR3 protein: CASSVEETGASIENQPQHF; CDR3 DNA: TGTGCCAGCAGTGTAGAAGAGACAGGGGCTTCAATAGAGAATCAGCCCCAGCATTTT
CDR3 length: 15; clone size: NA; J gene: TRBJ1-2; D gene: NA; V gene: TRBV9; CDR3 protein: CASSVGRAYNYGYTF; CDR3 DNA: TGTGCCAGCAGCGTCGGCAGGGCCTACAACTATGGCTACACCTTC
CDR3 length: 17; clone size: NA; J gene: TRBJ2-5; D gene: TRBD2; V gene: TRBV4-2; CDR3 protein: CASSQLSPSGGQETQYF; CDR3 DNA: TGTGCCAGCAGCCAACTATCGCCTAGCGGGGGACAAGAGACCCAGTACTTC
CDR3 length: 18; clone size: few; J gene: TRBJ1-5; D gene: NA; V gene: TRBV4-1; CDR3 protein: CASSQVWQVRGPNQPQHF; CDR3 DNA: TGCGCCAGCAGCCAAGTATGGCAGGTAAGGGGACCAAATCAGCCCCAGCATTTT
CDR3 length: 15; clone size: few; J gene: TRBJ2-3; D gene: TRBD2; V gene: TRBV18; CDR3 protein: CASSPSSGFADTQYF; CDR3 DNA: TGTGCCAGCTCACCCTCTAGCGGTTTCGCAGATACGCAGTATTTT